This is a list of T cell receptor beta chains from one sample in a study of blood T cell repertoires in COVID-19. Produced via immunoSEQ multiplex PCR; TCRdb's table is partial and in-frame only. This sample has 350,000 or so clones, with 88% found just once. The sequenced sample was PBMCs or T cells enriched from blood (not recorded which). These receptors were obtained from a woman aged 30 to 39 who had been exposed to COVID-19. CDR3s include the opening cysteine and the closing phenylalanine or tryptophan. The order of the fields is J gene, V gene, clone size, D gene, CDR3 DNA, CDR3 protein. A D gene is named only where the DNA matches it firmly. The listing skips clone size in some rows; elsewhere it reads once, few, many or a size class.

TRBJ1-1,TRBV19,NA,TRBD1,TGTGCCAGTAGTGCACCGGGACAGGGTACCGCTGAAGCTTTCTTT,CASSAPGQGTAEAFF
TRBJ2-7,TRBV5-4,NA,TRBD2,TGTGCCAGCAGTCATACCGCCGGGACTAGCGCCTACGAGCAGTACTTC,CASSHTAGTSAYEQYF
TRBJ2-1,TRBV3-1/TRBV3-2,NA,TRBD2,TGTGCCAGCAGCCAAGATCAGTCTAGCGGGTACTACAATGAGCAGTTCTTC,CASSQDQSSGYYNEQFF
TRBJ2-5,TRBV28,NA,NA,TGTGCCAGCAGCATTACCTCTCTGATTTATGGACAGCTCCAAGAGACCCAGTACTTC,CASSITSLIYGQLQETQYF
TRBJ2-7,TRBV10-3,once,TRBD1,TGTGCCATCAGTGACGGACAGGCCCACTACGAGCAGTACTTC,CAISDGQAHYEQYF
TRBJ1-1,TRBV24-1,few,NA,TGTGCCACCAGTGAACAGGGAGTCCCTGAAGCTTTCTTT,CATSEQGVPEAFF
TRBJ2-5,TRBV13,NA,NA,TGTGCCAGCAGCTTAAAAGGTGGCGGTCAAGAGACCCAGTACTTC,CASSLKGGGQETQYF
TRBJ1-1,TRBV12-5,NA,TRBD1,TGTGCTAGTGGTTTGGCAGGGGGGAACATAGAAGCTTTCTTT,CASGLAGGNIEAFF
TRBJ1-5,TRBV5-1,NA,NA,TGCGCCAGCAGCTTGGAGGGTCCGGGGGGCAATCAGCCCCAGCATTTT,CASSLEGPGGNQPQHF
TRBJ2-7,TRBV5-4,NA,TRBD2,TGTGCCAGCAGCTCGACTAGCGGGAGATCCTACGAGCAGTACTTC,CASSSTSGRSYEQYF
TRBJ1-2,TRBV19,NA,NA,TGTGCCAGTAGTATCCGTTTGGTTTTGAGATCGGGCTATGGCTACACCTTC,CASSIRLVLRSGYGYTF
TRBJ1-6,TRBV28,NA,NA,TGTGCCAGCACCGACCGGAGGGGCGGGGATTCACCCCTCCACTTT,CASTDRRGGDSPLHF
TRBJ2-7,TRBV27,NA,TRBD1,TGTGCCAGCAGAACAGGGGGCGGAGAGCAGTACTTC,CASRTGGGEQYF
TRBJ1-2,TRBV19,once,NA,TGTGCCAGTAGTAACCCCCGACTGCATTATGGCTACACCTTC,CASSNPRLHYGYTF
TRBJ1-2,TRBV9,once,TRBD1,TGTGCCAGCAGCGTAGTCGGGACAGGGAACTATGGCTACACCTTC,CASSVVGTGNYGYTF
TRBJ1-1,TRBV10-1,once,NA,TGCGCCAGCAGTGACCAAAGGGGCGCTGAAGCTTTCTTT,CASSDQRGAEAFF
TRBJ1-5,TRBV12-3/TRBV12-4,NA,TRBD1,TGTGCCAGCAGGGACAGGGGAGACCAGCCCCAGCATTTT,CASRDRGDQPQHF
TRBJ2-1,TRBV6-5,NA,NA,TGTGCCAGCAGTTACTCGCTTGGAGGGCCGAATGAGCAGTTCTTC,CASSYSLGGPNEQFF
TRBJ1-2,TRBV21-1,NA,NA,TGTGCCAGCAGCAAAGCCCCCCGGGAGGGCTATGGCTACACCTTC,CASSKAPREGYGYTF
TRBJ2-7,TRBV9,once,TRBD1,TGTGCCAGCAGCTCGACCGGGACAGGGGGCTACGAGCAGTACTTC,CASSSTGTGGYEQYF
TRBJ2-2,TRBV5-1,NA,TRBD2,TGCGCCAGCAGCTTGGGGTTAGCGGGAGGACCGAACACCGGGGAGCTGTTTTTT,CASSLGLAGGPNTGELFF
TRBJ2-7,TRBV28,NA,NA,TGTGCCAGCAGCGCGAGGGCTCCGTCCTACGAGCAGTACTTC,CASSARAPSYEQYF
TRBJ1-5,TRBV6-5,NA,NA,TGTGCCAGCAGCATCCAGGGGTCCGGCCAGCCCCAGCATTTT,CASSIQGSGQPQHF
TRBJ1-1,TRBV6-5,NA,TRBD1,TGTGCCAGCAGGGGGGGACAGACCTTTTACACTGAAGCTTTCTTT,CASRGGQTFYTEAFF
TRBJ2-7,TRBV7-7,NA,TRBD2,TGTGCTAGCAGCTTAGCGGCGGGAGGGCTGGGTGAGCAGTACTTC,CASSLAAGGLGEQYF
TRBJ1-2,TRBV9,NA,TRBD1,TGTGCCAGCAGCGGGACAGGGCTTAACTATGGCTACACCTTC,CASSGTGLNYGYTF
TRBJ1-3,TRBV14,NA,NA,TGTGCCAGCAGCCAACAGGGGAACACCATATATTTT,CASSQQGNTIYF
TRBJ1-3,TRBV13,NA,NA,TGTGCCAGCAGCTTAGGGGGCGGGAACTCTGGAAACACCATATATTTT,CASSLGGGNSGNTIYF
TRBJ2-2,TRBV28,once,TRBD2,TGTGCCAGCAGTGCTGGGACTAGCGGGAGCGTGATCACCGGGGAGCTGTTTTTT,CASSAGTSGSVITGELFF
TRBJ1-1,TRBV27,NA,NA,TGTGCCAGCAGTTCCTCAACAGGGCTCACTGAAGCTTTCTTT,CASSSSTGLTEAFF
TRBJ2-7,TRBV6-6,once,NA,TGTGCCAGCAGTGCGGCCGGGACTCTTTCCTACGAGCAGTACTTC,CASSAAGTLSYEQYF
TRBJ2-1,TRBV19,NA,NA,TGTGCCAGTAGGCGGGTCGGGAGTTACAATGAGCAGTTCTTC,CASRRVGSYNEQFF
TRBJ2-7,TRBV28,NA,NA,TGTGCCAGCAGTCTGGTGGGCAGGGTCTCCTACGAGCAGTACTTC,CASSLVGRVSYEQYF
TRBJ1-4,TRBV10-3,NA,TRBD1,TGTGCCATCAGTGAACAGGGACAGCGGAATGAAAAACTGTTTTTT,CAISEQGQRNEKLFF
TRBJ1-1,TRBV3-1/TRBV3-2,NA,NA,TGTGCCAGCAGCCCAACTACGATATTCGGCGCTGAAGCTTTCTTT,CASSPTTIFGAEAFF
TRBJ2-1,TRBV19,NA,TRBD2,TGTGCCAGTAGCCCGGCCAGCGGGAGGGCCGCGGATGAGCAGTTCTTC,CASSPASGRAADEQFF
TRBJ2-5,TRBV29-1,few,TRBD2,TGCAGCGTTGGGTCCCCGGGGGGGCAAGAGACCCAGTACTTC,CSVGSPGGQETQYF
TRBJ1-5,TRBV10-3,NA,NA,TGTGCCATCAGTGGTCAGGGTAGTGGTCAGCCCCAGCATTTT,CAISGQGSGQPQHF
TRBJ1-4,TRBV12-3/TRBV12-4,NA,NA,TGTGCCACCCGGGTACTAATAGGCGAAAAACTGTTTTTT,CATRVLIGEKLFF
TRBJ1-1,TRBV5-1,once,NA,TGCGCCAGCAGCGAGGCGTCAGGGGCCACTGAAGCTTTCTTT,CASSEASGATEAFF